A selection of T cell receptor beta chains follows, all from one sample in a study of molecular identifiers for immune sequencing clone quantification. A single record per CDR3 protein comes from TCRdb applying MiXCR to the PCR reads. The data hold 40,000 to 65,000 distinct CDR3 sequences, with roughly a third observed a single time. Sequenced material: naive CD8+ T cells from blood, with Jurkat cell RNA spiked in. Receptors were obtained from a human donor in good health. Some libraries in this study had Jurkat cell RNA spiked in. CDR3s include the opening cysteine and the closing phenylalanine or tryptophan. Fields, in order: CDR3 DNA, CDR3 protein, clone size, J gene, V gene, CDR3 length, D gene. D genes are given only for firm matches. Clone size is given for some rows only: seen once, a few or many times, or a class if the clone is expanded.

TGTGCCAGCAGCGTCTCAGGGTCCGGGGAGCTGTTTTTT | CASSVSGSGELFF | few | TRBJ2-2 | TRBV9 | 13 | .
TGTGCCAGCAGCCACTTTGACAGGGGGCACCTGGAAGCTTTCTTT | CASSHFDRGHLEAFF | many | TRBJ1-1 | TRBV14 | 15 | TRBD1
TGTGCCAGTAGCCCGACAGCGGGGATCGTCTACGAGCAGTACTTC | CASSPTAGIVYEQYF | . | TRBJ2-7 | TRBV19 | 15 | TRBD2
TGTGCCAGCAGCCTAGGACTTGCCTACGAGCAGTACTTC | CASSLGLAYEQYF | medium-sized | TRBJ2-7 | TRBV7-6 | 13 | .
TGTGCCAGCAGCTTGGACCGACGTACACCTATGAACCATGGCTACACCTTC | CASSLDRRTPMNHGYTF | once | TRBJ1-2 | TRBV5-3 | 17 | .
TGCGCCAGCAGCAAAACAGGGGGGGCCATTTCAGATACGCAGTATTTT | CASSKTGGAISDTQYF | . | TRBJ2-3 | TRBV5-1 | 16 | .
TGCGCCAGCGGTGACGGGATGAACACTGAAGCTTTCTTT | CASGDGMNTEAFF | few | TRBJ1-1 | TRBV10-1 | 13 | .
TGTGCCAGCAGTTACTTGTCAGGGGGCGGATTTAGATCTGAGGATGGCTACACCTTC | CASSYLSGGGFRSEDGYTF | many | TRBJ1-2 | TRBV6-6 | 19 | TRBD1
TGTGCCAGCAGCTTGACCGACAGGGTTGGCAATCAGCCCCAGCATTTT | CASSLTDRVGNQPQHF | . | TRBJ1-5 | TRBV7-6 | 16 | TRBD1
TGCGCCAGCAGCCAAGATCGCCAGTCTGCTGGCTACGAGCAGTACTTC | CASSQDRQSAGYEQYF | many | TRBJ2-7 | TRBV4-3 | 16 | .
TGCAGTGCGGGGTTTGGAAACACCATATATTTT | CSAGFGNTIYF | few | TRBJ1-3 | TRBV20-1 | 11 | .
TGTGCCAGCAGCGTGGACAGGGGCTTAATCCGGGAGCTGTTTTTT | CASSVDRGLIRELFF | . | TRBJ2-2 | TRBV7-8 | 15 | TRBD1
TGTGCCAGCAGCTTTTCTACCACCGGGGAGCTGTTTTTT | CASSFSTTGELFF | many | TRBJ2-2 | TRBV7-9 | 13 | .
TGTGCCAGCACTTGGACTAGCGACCCTCAAAGCACAGATACGCAGTATTTT | CASTWTSDPQSTDTQYF | . | TRBJ2-3 | TRBV6-2/TRBV6-3 | 17 | TRBD2
TGTGCCAGTAGTATAGAGGGCCGGGACTACGAGCAGTACTTC | CASSIEGRDYEQYF | few | TRBJ2-7 | TRBV19 | 14 | .
TGTGCCAGCAGCTTAGCGCGATCCGGGATCTATGAGCAGTTCTTC | CASSLARSGIYEQFF | few | TRBJ2-1 | TRBV11-1 | 15 | .
TGTGCCAGCAGTATGGCGGGACCCCACATTCAGTACTTC | CASSMAGPHIQYF | . | TRBJ2-4 | TRBV12-3/TRBV12-4 | 13 | .
TGTGCCAGCATTCCTGAAACTAGCACAGATACGCAGTATTTT | CASIPETSTDTQYF | many | TRBJ2-3 | TRBV7-9 | 14 | .
TGCAGTGCTACCGCCGGAGGACTGGGCTCCTACGAGCAGTACTTC | CSATAGGLGSYEQYF | few | TRBJ2-7 | TRBV20-1 | 15 | .
TGTGCCAGCAGTCTACCTCAGGGTCAGGGTTCACCCCTCCACTTT | CASSLPQGQGSPLHF | . | TRBJ1-6 | TRBV28 | 15 | .
TGTGCCAGCAGCGTAGGCACCGGGGAGCTGTTTTTT | CASSVGTGELFF | many | TRBJ2-2 | TRBV9 | 12 | .
TGTGCCAGCAGTTACGTCGACAGGTCAACTTCCAATGAGCAGTTCTTC | CASSYVDRSTSNEQFF | . | TRBJ2-1 | TRBV6-2/TRBV6-3 | 16 | .
TGTGCCAGCATCTGGGGGATCGAGATCAAGGATGCGCAGTATTTT | CASIWGIEIKDAQYF | . | TRBJ2-3 | TRBV6-1 | 15 | .
TGTGCCAGCAGCACTACTAGCGGGAGTTTTTGGGGTGAGCAGTTCTTC | CASSTTSGSFWGEQFF | many | TRBJ2-1 | TRBV7-9 | 16 | TRBD2
TGTGCCAGCAGCTTAAGTCCCGGGGAGCTGTTTTTT | CASSLSPGELFF | . | TRBJ2-2 | TRBV7-9 | 12 | .
TGCAGTGCTGCCTTGGTAGGCCACGAGCAGTACTTC | CSAALVGHEQYF | many | TRBJ2-7 | TRBV20-1 | 12 | .
TGTGCCAGCAGTTTAGGTAACACAGATACGCAGTATTTT | CASSLGNTDTQYF | . | TRBJ2-3 | TRBV27 | 13 | .
TGTGCCACCAGCAGAGGGGGACTAGGCGGGCAGGCAGATACGCAGTATTTT | CATSRGGLGGQADTQYF | few | TRBJ2-3 | TRBV15 | 17 | TRBD2
TGTGCCAGCAGTCAGGGACTAACTCTTATGCAGTACTTC | CASSQGLTLMQYF | . | TRBJ2-7 | TRBV28 | 13 | TRBD2
TGCAGCGTTGTCGGTAGGACGGGGCACGAGCAGTACTTC | CSVVGRTGHEQYF | many | TRBJ2-7 | TRBV29-1 | 13 | .
TGCGCCAGCAGCTTGACAGCCTACGAGCAGTACTTC | CASSLTAYEQYF | many | TRBJ2-7 | TRBV5-1 | 12 | .
TGTGCCAGCAGCCCCGGACTGTCTGAGCAGTTCTTC | CASSPGLSEQFF | . | TRBJ2-1 | TRBV6-6 | 12 | .
TGTGCCAGTACCCCCCGGACTAGCGGGAGTCTCGGTGAGCAGTTCTTC | CASTPRTSGSLGEQFF | few | TRBJ2-1 | TRBV19 | 16 | TRBD2
TGTGCCACCACATCGGGGCGGAGGGTGAACACTGAAGCTTTCTTT | CATTSGRRVNTEAFF | . | TRBJ1-1 | TRBV6-5 | 15 | .
TGTGCCAGCAGTTACAGTGGATGGGGCAACTACGAGCAGTACTTC | CASSYSGWGNYEQYF | . | TRBJ2-7 | TRBV6-5 | 15 | .
TGTGCCAGCAGTCTCCTCTCGGCTGGTGGCGAGCAGTACTTC | CASSLLSAGGEQYF | . | TRBJ2-7 | TRBV27 | 14 | .
TGTGCCAGCAGCCAATTTTTGGCAGGGGACGACTATGGCTACACCTTC | CASSQFLAGDDYGYTF | many | TRBJ1-2 | TRBV14 | 16 | .
TGTGCCAGCAGCCGAGGACAGGTTTCGGTAGATACGCAGTATTTT | CASSRGQVSVDTQYF | . | TRBJ2-3 | TRBV3-1 | 15 | TRBD1
TGTGCCAGCAGCCTCACCGGGGCGGAAACTGAGGCTTTCTTT | CASSLTGAETEAFF | . | TRBJ1-1 | TRBV13 | 14 | .
TGTGCCAGCAGCCGCACTCCCGGGGGCGGGGCCTATGGCTACACCTTC | CASSRTPGGGAYGYTF | few | TRBJ1-2 | TRBV7-9 | 16 | .
TGCAGTGCTAGTTCGGGAGGGAAACCCGGGGAGCTGTTTTTT | CSASSGGKPGELFF | . | TRBJ2-2 | TRBV20-1 | 14 | TRBD2
TGTGCCAGCAGCTTGGTAGGGACTAGCGGTTACTCCTACGAGCAGTACTTC | CASSLVGTSGYSYEQYF | . | TRBJ2-7 | TRBV5-6 | 17 | TRBD2
TGTGCCAGCAGTTCATCAGGGGTAGAGCTGTACTTC | CASSSSGVELYF | . | TRBJ2-7 | TRBV12-3/TRBV12-4 | 12 | .
TGTGCCAGCAGCTTAGAGTTTCTGACCTACGAGCAGTACTTC | CASSLEFLTYEQYF | medium-sized | TRBJ2-7 | TRBV7-2 | 14 | .
TGTGCCAGCAGCTCCCTCAGCCGGAGCTCCTACGAGCAGTACTTC | CASSSLSRSSYEQYF | . | TRBJ2-7 | TRBV7-9 | 15 | .
TGTGCCAGCAGTGGACAGCAGCAAGAGACCCAGTACTTC | CASSGQQQETQYF | . | TRBJ2-5 | TRBV9 | 13 | .